The clone carrying this TCR beta chain was recorded only once. No antigen is known for it. This sample is drawn from a study of T cells in Graves' hyperthyroidism and ophthalmopathy. Overall study results and limits: A model built on 13 V-J features separated ophthalmopathy from stable hyperthyroidism. In the blood, most expanded thyroid clonotypes above 0.001 appeared as well.

This CDR3 is 14 amino acids long. Germline CDR1 reads DFQATT; CDR2 reads SNEGSKA (reference sequence). The V end was cut by 1 base, the J end by 5 bases, with 15 bases between. Those with hyperthyroidism were 18 to 65 years old, newly diagnosed, and ill for under 2 months. Clinicians diagnosed patients from clinical symptoms, serum thyroxine and TRAb, thyroid ultrasound and orbital computed tomography. Researchers amplified the TCR beta CDR3 regions from RNA transcripts. An initial round of RT-PCR targeting the TCR CDR3 relied on the HTBI primer set. From the multiplex PCR reads, TCRdb called clonotypes with MiXCR, one entry per CDR3 protein. The sample gives about 610,000 distinct CDR3 sequences, about 45% of which show up once; around 7.7% is in the top ten.

The TCR originated in a woman aged 18-35 years with Graves' hyperthyroidism. Sequenced: peripheral blood or thyroid tissue (not recorded which). This chain joins TRBV20-1 and TRBJ2-7; D may be TRBD1 (6 bases). CDR3 sequence (DNA): TGCAGTGCTAGAGTTAGCGACAGGTGGGACGAGCAGTACTTC. Its translation: CSARVSDRWDEQYF.